This entry lists 5 T cell receptor beta chains sequenced from one sample in a study of cytomegalovirus exposure and HLA in healthy donors. This table comes from immunoSEQ multiplex PCR, and its TCRdb copy is limited to in-frame clones, with some not included. The sample lists about 160,000 clones, 85% occurring once. Material for sequencing was PBMCs. Every receptor here comes from a man aged 25-40 years in good health and CMV-seropositive.

The chain has TRBV5-8 and TRBJ2-7; 8 bases match TRBD1. V was pared by 9 bases and J by 3 bases, with 8 bases of the junction left unmatched. The CDR3 contains 13 residues. Germline V gives CDR1 SGHTS, CDR2 YDEGEE. The CDR3 nucleotides read TGTGCCACCTCGAGGACAGGGAACTACGAGCAGTACTTC. It is translated as CATSRTGNYEQYF.

V is TRBV5-1 and J is TRBJ1-5, with 7 bases that match TRBD1. Germline V lookup: CDR1 SGHRS, CDR2 YFSETQ. V gave up 4 bases and J gave up 0 bases; unmatched junction bases: 10. CDR3 length: 17 residues. This chain's CDR3 is CASSQDPQGHSNQPQHF. In DNA form, the CDR3 reads TGCGCCAGCAGCCAAGACCCACAGGGGCATAGCAATCAGCCCCAGCATTTT.

There are a few counts of this clone. The chain carries TRBV4-1 and TRBJ2-7; 10 bases match TRBD1. V was clipped by 3 bases and J by 0 bases; unmatched bases: 11. Germline values: CDR1 MGHRA, CDR2 YSYEKL. CDR3 length: 18 residues. The CDR3 sequence: CASSQPSLGQGSSYEQYF. CDR3 DNA sequence: TGCGCCAGCAGCCAGCCATCCCTGGGACAGGGGAGCTCCTACGAGCAGTACTTC.

The chain combines TRBV11-2 with TRBJ2-1; TRBD1 matches 7 bases. Germline CDR1 is SGHAT and CDR2 is FQNNGV. Germline trimming cut 3 bases from V and 7 bases from J; bases unmatched to any gene: 15. The CDR3 sequence is 17 residues long. CDR3 DNA sequence: TGTGCCAGCAGCTTTGTAGAAGGGGGCCTTCTCTATAATGAGCAGTTCTTC. This gives the protein CASSFVEGGLLYNEQFF.

The genes are TRBV2 and TRBJ2-7, with TRBD1 as a possible D gene (6 bases). There are 13 residues in the CDR3. Trimming took 6 bases from V and 0 from J, leaving 9 bases between them. Germline assignment: CDR1 SNHLY and CDR2 FYNNEI. DNA of the CDR3: TGTGCCAGCAGGGAGACAGGCTCCTACGAGCAGTACTTC. It codes for CASRETGSYEQYF.